The rows below give T cell receptor beta chains drawn from one sample of a study of regulatory T cells in long-lasting Graves disease. TCRdb called the multiplex PCR reads again in MiXCR, with one record for every CDR3 protein. Of hundreds of thousands of distinct CDR3 sequences listed, about 13% are singletons. The sample was also linked to a second study, of T cells in Graves' hyperthyroidism and ophthalmopathy.

Sequencing was performed on peripheral blood mononuclear cells (PBMCs), taken at new diagnosis, from a patient treated with antithyroid drugs. These receptors were obtained from a man aged 25 to 40 with Graves disease. Each CDR3 is given with its conserved first and last residue. D genes are given only for firm matches. Where a row states a size, it is once, few, many or the class of an expanded clone; other rows omit it.

CDR3aa	CDR3nt	abundance	d_gene	v_gene	j_gene
CASSQDGGERSPLHF	TGCGCCAGCAGCCAAGACGGAGGGGAACGCTCACCCCTCCACTTT	few	-	TRBV4-1	TRBJ1-6
CASSPLADRVREPQHF	TGTGCCAGCAGTCCTCTCGCGGACAGGGTAAGGGAGCCCCAGCATTTT	many	TRBD1	TRBV27	TRBJ1-5
CASSFQGYAYEQYF	TGTGCCAGCAGTTTTCAGGGGTACGCCTACGAGCAGTACTTC	many	-	TRBV28	TRBJ2-7
CASREAAGTDSGANVLTF	TGTGCCAGTAGAGAAGCGGCAGGGACGGATTCTGGGGCCAACGTCCTGACTTTC	few	-	TRBV19	TRBJ2-6
CASSQPGTSLNTQYF	TGCGCCAGCAGCCAGCCCGGGACTAGTTTAAATACGCAGTATTTT	-	TRBD2	TRBV4-1	TRBJ2-3
CASRGDRGREKLFF	TGTGCCAGCAGGGGGGACAGGGGGCGCGAAAAACTGTTTTTT	few	TRBD1	TRBV12-3/TRBV12-4	TRBJ1-4
CASSVGDRPSTDTQYF	TGTGCCAGCAGCGTAGGGGACAGACCTAGCACAGATACGCAGTATTTT	many	TRBD1	TRBV9	TRBJ2-3
CASSGHRGLETQYF	TGTGCCAGCAGTGGACACAGGGGGCTGGAGACCCAGTACTTC	many	TRBD1	TRBV28	TRBJ2-5
CASSPGTLFGTETQYF	TGTGCCAGCAGCCCCGGGACTCTCTTCGGCACGGAGACCCAGTACTTC	many	-	TRBV7-2	TRBJ2-5
CASSPGQGAQETQYF	TGTGCCAGCAGCCCTGGACAGGGGGCCCAAGAGACCCAGTACTTC	many	TRBD1	TRBV28	TRBJ2-5
CSALRGGDYEQYF	TGCAGTGCTCTGAGGGGGGGGGACTACGAGCAGTACTTC	few	-	TRBV20-1	TRBJ2-7
CASSPPAAGGYEQYF	TGTGCCAGCAGCCCCCCGGCAGCGGGGGGATACGAGCAGTACTTC	-	TRBD2	TRBV13	TRBJ2-7
CASSPLAGVINEQFF	TGTGCCAGCAGCCCACTAGCGGGAGTTATCAATGAGCAGTTCTTC	many	TRBD2	TRBV3-1	TRBJ2-1
CASSEGLRVYSNQPQHF	TGTGCCAGCAGTGAAGGCTTGAGGGTTTATAGCAATCAGCCCCAGCATTTT	many	-	TRBV6-1	TRBJ1-5
CASWITFNEQFF	TGTGCCAGCTGGATTACATTCAATGAGCAGTTCTTC	few	-	TRBV6-1	TRBJ2-1
CASSANPLSTTDTQYF	TGTGCCAGCAGCGCCAACCCCCTATCGACCACAGATACGCAGTATTTT	few	-	TRBV7-9	TRBJ2-3
CASSGQEGVNIQYF	TGTGCCAGCAGCGGACAGGAAGGTGTGAACATTCAGTACTTC	many	TRBD1	TRBV7-9	TRBJ2-4
CASSLAGTRRQETQYF	TGTGCCAGCAGCTTAGCCGGGACTAGGCGGCAAGAGACCCAGTACTTC	many	TRBD2	TRBV7-9	TRBJ2-5
CASSYSRGPDYGYTF	TGTGCCAGCAGTTACTCTAGGGGGCCGGACTATGGCTACACCTTC	many	TRBD1	TRBV6-9	TRBJ1-2
CASSLGGRAIETQYF	TGTGCCAGCAGTTTAGGCGGGAGGGCCATAGAGACCCAGTACTTC	-	TRBD2	TRBV12-3/TRBV12-4	TRBJ2-5
CASSHINTEAFF	TGCGCCAGCAGCCATATCAACACTGAAGCTTTCTTT	-	-	TRBV4-1	TRBJ1-1
CASSSGLRRREQFF	TGTGCCAGCAGTTCCGGACTAAGAAGGAGGGAGCAGTTCTTC	-	-	TRBV5-5	TRBJ2-1
CATSPGQIYEQYF	TGTGCCACATCTCCAGGACAGATTTACGAGCAGTACTTC	few	-	TRBV6-1	TRBJ2-7
CASSLAMLSGARSTDTQYF	TGTGCCAGCAGCTTAGCGATGTTGTCAGGGGCTCGGAGCACAGATACGCAGTATTTT	many	-	TRBV7-2	TRBJ2-3
CASGGLRNEQFF	TGTGCCAGCGGGGGCCTTAGAAATGAGCAGTTCTTC	-	-	TRBV27	TRBJ2-1
CASSQQGGEKLFF	TGTGCCAGCAGCCAACAGGGAGGTGAAAAACTGTTTTTT	many	-	TRBV14	TRBJ1-4
CSVVGTYNEQFF	TGCAGCGTTGTAGGTACCTACAATGAGCAGTTCTTC	many	-	TRBV29-1	TRBJ2-1
CSASSGVNEQFF	TGCAGTGCTAGTAGCGGGGTAAATGAGCAGTTCTTC	-	TRBD2	TRBV20-1	TRBJ2-1
CASSDTGSSTGELFF	TGCGCCAGCAGTGATACAGGGTCGAGCACCGGGGAGCTGTTTTTT	many	-	TRBV10-2	TRBJ2-2
CASSLRLVGSYEQYF	TGTGCCAGCAGCTTAAGGTTGGTAGGTTCCTACGAGCAGTACTTC	many	-	TRBV7-2	TRBJ2-7
CASSSLGSGDTEAFF	TGTGCCAGCAGTTCCCTAGGTTCGGGGGACACTGAAGCTTTCTTT	many	-	TRBV27	TRBJ1-1
CTTNRGGTGGREQFF	TGTACCACCAATAGAGGCGGGACAGGGGGCCGTGAGCAGTTCTTC	few	TRBD1	TRBV13	TRBJ2-1
CATSLRPGVYTEAFF	TGTGCCACCAGCTTACGCCCTGGGGTCTACACTGAAGCTTTCTTT	many	-	TRBV15	TRBJ1-1
CASTENSGNTGELFF	TGTGCCAGCACCGAAAATAGCGGGAATACCGGGGAGCTGTTTTTT	-	TRBD2	TRBV7-9	TRBJ2-2